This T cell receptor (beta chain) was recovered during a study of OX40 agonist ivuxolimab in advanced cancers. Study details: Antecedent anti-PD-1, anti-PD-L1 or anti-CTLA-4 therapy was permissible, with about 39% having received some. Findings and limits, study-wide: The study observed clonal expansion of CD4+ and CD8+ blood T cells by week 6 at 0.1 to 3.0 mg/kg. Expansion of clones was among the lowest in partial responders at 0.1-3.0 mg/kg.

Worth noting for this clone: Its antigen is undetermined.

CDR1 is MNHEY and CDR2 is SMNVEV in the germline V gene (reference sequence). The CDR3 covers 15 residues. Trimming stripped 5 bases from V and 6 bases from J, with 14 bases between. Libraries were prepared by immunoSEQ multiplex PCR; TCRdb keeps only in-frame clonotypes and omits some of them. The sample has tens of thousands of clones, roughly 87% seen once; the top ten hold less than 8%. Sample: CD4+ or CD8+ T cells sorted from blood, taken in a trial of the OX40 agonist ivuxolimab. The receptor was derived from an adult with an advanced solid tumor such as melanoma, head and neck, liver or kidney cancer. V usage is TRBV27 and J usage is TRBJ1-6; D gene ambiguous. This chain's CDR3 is CASSPTLSINSPLHF. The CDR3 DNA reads TGTGCCAGCAGTCCAACTCTATCTATTAATTCACCCCTCCACTTT.